This T cell receptor beta chain was found in a study of blood T cell repertoires in COVID-19. About the research overall: Material from acute and convalescent COVID-19 was sourced from the United States, Italy and Spain. Sample material is recorded as cDNA or gDNA derived from T cells, B-cell-depleted T cells, or PBMCs.

Original handling: Amplification from reference gene primers served as the basis for estimated nucleated cell counts. Profiling relied on immunoSEQ multiplex PCR, and the TCRdb table lists in-frame clones only, not all of them. The V and J calls and clone size come from that table; D and trimming were worked out from the DNA. Of under 100,000 clones listed, around 88% are singletons. Trimming cost V 4 bases and J 6 bases, with 11 bases left between them. This CDR3 is 13 amino acids long. The germline gives CDR1 SGHRS, CDR2 YFSETQ. Sequencing was carried out using peripheral blood. The chain combines TRBV5-1 with TRBJ1-5, with D perhaps matching TRBD1 (5 bases). The origin of this receptor is a man under 40 with acute or convalescent COVID-19. The CDR3: CASSAGRGQPQHF. CDR3 bases: TGCGCCAGCAGCGCGGGGCGAGGTCAGCCCCAGCATTTT.